This T cell receptor (beta chain) was sequenced for a study of neurological immune-mediated disorders. V lost 5 bases and J lost 3, with 11 bases in between. The CDR3 length is 13 residues. CDR1 and CDR2 from the germline V gene are ENHRY and SYGVKD. This clonotype was detected many times. Its specificity is unknown. 5'RACE with 10-nucleotide random UMIs generated the cDNA. Each CDR3 protein gets one entry after TCRdb re-called the 5' RACE reads with MiXCR. This table has about 66,000 distinct CDR3 sequences, 4.8% appearing once. General study results and limits: The greatest TCR clonal expansion occurred in HTLV-1-associated myelopathy and the least in multiple sclerosis, which fell below healthy controls.

J is TRBJ2-7 and V is TRBV10-3; D is uncertain. Sequencing input: PBMCs. The origin of this receptor is a woman in her seventies with multiple sclerosis. The CDR3 bases are TGTGCCATCAGTATGGCTAGTATCTACGAGCAGTACTTC. This encodes CAISMASIYEQYF.